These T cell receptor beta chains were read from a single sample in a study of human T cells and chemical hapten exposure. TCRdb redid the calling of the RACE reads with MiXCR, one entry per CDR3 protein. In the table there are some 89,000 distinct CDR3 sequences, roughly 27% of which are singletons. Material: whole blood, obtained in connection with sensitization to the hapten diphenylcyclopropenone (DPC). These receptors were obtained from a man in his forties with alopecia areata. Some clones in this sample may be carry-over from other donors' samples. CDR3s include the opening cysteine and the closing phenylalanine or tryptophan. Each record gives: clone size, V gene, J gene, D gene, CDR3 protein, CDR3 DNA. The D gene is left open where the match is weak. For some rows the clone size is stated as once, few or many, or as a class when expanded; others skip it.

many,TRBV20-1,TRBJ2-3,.,CSAKERRSQSWAQYF,TGCAGTGCTAAAGAAAGGCGCTCTCAGAGTTGGGCGCAGTATTTT
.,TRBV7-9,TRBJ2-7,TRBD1,CASSLLLGQGHEQYF,TGTGCCAGCAGCCTACTACTGGGACAGGGGCACGAGCAGTACTTC
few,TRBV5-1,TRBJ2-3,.,CASSLGTLQDTQYF,TGCGCCAGCAGCTTGGGGACCCTACAGGATACGCAGTATTTT
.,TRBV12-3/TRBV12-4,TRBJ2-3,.,CASSPRVPEADTQYF,TGTGCCAGCAGTCCGAGAGTCCCAGAGGCAGATACGCAGTATTTT
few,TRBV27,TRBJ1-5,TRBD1,CASSLKGAGNQPQHF,TGTGCCAGCAGTTTGAAGGGGGCCGGCAATCAGCCCCAGCATTTT
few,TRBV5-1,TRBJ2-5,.,CASSLALAETQYF,TGCGCCAGCAGCTTGGCCCTAGCAGAGACCCAGTACTTC
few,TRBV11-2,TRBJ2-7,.,CASSLSGSSYEQYF,TGTGCCAGCAGCCTTAGCGGAAGCTCCTACGAGCAGTACTTC
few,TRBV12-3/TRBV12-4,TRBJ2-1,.,CASSSPLGQAGNEQFF,TGTGCCAGCAGTTCCCCCTTGGGCCAAGCGGGCAATGAGCAGTTCTTC
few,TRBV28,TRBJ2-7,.,CASSLSLVSTVDEQYF,TGTGCCAGCAGTTTATCCCTAGTATCGACAGTGGACGAGCAGTACTTC
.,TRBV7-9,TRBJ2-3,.,CASSSTYPDGPVSTDTQYF,TGTGCCAGCAGCTCGACCTACCCGGACGGTCCAGTGAGCACAGATACGCAGTATTTT
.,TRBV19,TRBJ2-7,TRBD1,CASRDRGKNEQYF,TGTGCCAGTAGGGACAGGGGGAAGAACGAGCAGTACTTC
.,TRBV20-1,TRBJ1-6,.,CSAGIGVSSPLHF,TGCAGTGCTGGTATAGGGGTTAGTTCACCCCTCCACTTT
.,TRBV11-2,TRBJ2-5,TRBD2,CASSPWTSGRETQYF,TGTGCCAGCAGCCCTTGGACTAGCGGGAGGGAGACCCAGTACTTC
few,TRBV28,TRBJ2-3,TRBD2,CASSLPSPSGPLTDTQYF,TGTGCCAGCAGTTTACCCTCGCCTAGCGGTCCCTTGACAGATACGCAGTATTTT
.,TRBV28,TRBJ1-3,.,CASSSARANSGNTIYF,TGTGCCAGCAGTTCTGCGAGGGCAAACTCTGGAAACACCATATATTTT
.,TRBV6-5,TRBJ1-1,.,CATRDRVSTEAFF,TGTGCCACCAGGGATCGAGTAAGCACTGAAGCTTTCTTT
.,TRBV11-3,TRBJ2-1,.,CASSLGGPRDGEQFF,TGTGCCAGCAGCTTGGGCGGGCCTAGGGATGGTGAGCAGTTCTTC
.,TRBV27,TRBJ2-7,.,CASSKSWGRTYEQYF,TGTGCCAGCAGCAAGAGTTGGGGTCGTACCTACGAGCAGTACTTC
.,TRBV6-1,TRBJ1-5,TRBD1,CASSSDRVIFSNQPQHF,TGTGCCAGCAGTTCGGACAGGGTAATATTTAGCAATCAGCCCCAGCATTTT
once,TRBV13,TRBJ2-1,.,CASEPGQPNEQFF,TGTGCCAGCGAGCCAGGACAGCCCAATGAGCAGTTCTTC
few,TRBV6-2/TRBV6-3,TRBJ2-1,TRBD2,CASSYLGNSGIDEQFF,TGTGCCAGCAGTTACCTGGGAAATAGCGGGATCGACGAGCAGTTCTTC
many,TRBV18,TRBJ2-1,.,CASSPLSDEQFF,TGTGCCAGCTCACCACTATCCGATGAGCAGTTCTTC
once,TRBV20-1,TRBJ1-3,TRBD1,CSARELRTGLGNTIYF,TGCAGTGCTAGAGAATTACGGACAGGGTTAGGGAACACCATATATTTT
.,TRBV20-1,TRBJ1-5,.,CSAREGGGIGNQPQHF,TGCAGTGCTAGAGAAGGGGGAGGGATCGGCAATCAGCCCCAGCATTTT
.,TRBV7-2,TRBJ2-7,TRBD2,CASSLGLRTREQYF,TGTGCCAGCAGCTTGGGACTACGGACGAGGGAGCAGTACTTC
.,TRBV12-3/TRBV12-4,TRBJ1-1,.,CASSLIGFGGQEAFF,TGTGCCAGCAGTTTGATTGGGTTCGGGGGGCAGGAAGCTTTCTTT
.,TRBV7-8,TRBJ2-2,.,CASSFGPTGELFF,TGTGCCAGCAGCTTCGGGCCCACCGGGGAGCTGTTTTTT
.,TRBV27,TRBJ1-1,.,CASSLSHGQNTEAFF,TGTGCCAGCAGTTTATCACACGGACAGAACACTGAAGCTTTCTTT
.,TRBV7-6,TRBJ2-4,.,CASSLVAPGTKNIQYF,TGTGCCAGCAGCTTAGTAGCGCCCGGTACCAAAAACATTCAGTACTTC
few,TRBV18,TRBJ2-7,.,CASSPTGAGVTYEQYF,TGTGCCAGCTCACCCACTGGGGCAGGGGTAACCTACGAGCAGTACTTC
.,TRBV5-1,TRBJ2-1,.,CASSSPSGLPSYNEQFF,TGCGCCAGCAGCTCGCCTTCAGGGCTCCCCTCCTACAATGAGCAGTTCTTC
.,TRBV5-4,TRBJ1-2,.,CASSFRRNYGDTF,TGTGCCAGCAGCTTTCGAAGGAACTATGGCGACACCTTC
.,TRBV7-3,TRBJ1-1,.,CASSWTPGGTEAFF,TGTGCCAGCAGCTGGACACCTGGAGGGACTGAAGCTTTCTTT
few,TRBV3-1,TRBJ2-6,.,CASSLRPGANVLTF,TGTGCCAGCAGCCTTCGGCCTGGCGCCAACGTCCTGACTTTC
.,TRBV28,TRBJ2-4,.,CASSLSGEAKNIQYF,TGTGCCAGCAGTTTATCAGGAGAAGCCAAAAACATTCAGTACTTC
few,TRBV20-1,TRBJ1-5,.,CSAKRGGRGHPQHF,TGCAGTGCCAAGAGGGGGGGCAGGGGCCACCCCCAGCATTTT
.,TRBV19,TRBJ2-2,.,CASNFNGHHPNTGELFF,TGTGCCAGTAATTTCAATGGGCACCATCCGAACACCGGGGAGCTGTTTTTT
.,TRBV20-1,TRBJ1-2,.,CSASGGLGDGYTF,TGCAGTGCTAGCGGGGGGCTTGGGGATGGCTACACCTTC
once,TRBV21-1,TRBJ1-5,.,CASSILTGAKVNQPQHF,TGTGCCAGCAGCATCCTGACGGGGGCGAAAGTCAATCAGCCCCAGCATTTT
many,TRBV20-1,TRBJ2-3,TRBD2,CSADLAGISTDTQYF,TGCAGTGCTGATCTAGCGGGAATAAGCACAGATACGCAGTATTTT
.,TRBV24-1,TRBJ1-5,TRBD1,CATSDGTGNQPQHF,TGTGCCACCAGTGATGGGACAGGGAATCAGCCCCAGCATTTT
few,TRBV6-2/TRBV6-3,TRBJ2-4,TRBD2,CASSPTSGYNIQYF,TGTGCCAGCAGCCCTACTAGCGGGTATAACATTCAGTACTTC
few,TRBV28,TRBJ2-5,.,CASSLGGWGETQYF,TGTGCCAGCAGTTTGGGGGGCTGGGGGGAGACCCAGTACTTC
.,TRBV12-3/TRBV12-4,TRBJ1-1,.,CASKGRGFNTEAFF,TGTGCCAGCAAAGGCAGGGGTTTTAACACTGAAGCTTTCTTT
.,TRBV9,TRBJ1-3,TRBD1,CASSKTGDGNTIYF,TGTGCCAGCAGCAAAACAGGGGATGGAAACACCATATATTTT
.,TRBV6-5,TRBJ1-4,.,CASSYSSGAPGEKLFF,TGTGCCAGCAGTTACTCTTCGGGGGCTCCGGGTGAAAAACTGTTTTTT
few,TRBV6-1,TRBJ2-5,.,CASRQREETQYF,TGTGCCAGCAGACAGAGAGAAGAGACCCAGTACTTC
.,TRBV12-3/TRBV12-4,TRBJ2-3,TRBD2,CASSLGAGVRGDTQYF,TGTGCCAGCAGTTTAGGGGCGGGGGTCCGCGGCGATACGCAGTATTTT
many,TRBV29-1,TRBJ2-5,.,CSVAPRTQETQYF,TGCAGCGTTGCTCCCAGGACCCAAGAGACCCAGTACTTC
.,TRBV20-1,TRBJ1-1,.,CSARDAGSMNTEAFF,TGCAGTGCTAGAGACGCAGGATCCATGAACACTGAAGCTTTCTTT
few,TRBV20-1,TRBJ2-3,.,CSARTFSPEGTDTQYF,TGCAGTGCTAGAACCTTTTCCCCAGAAGGCACAGATACGCAGTATTTT
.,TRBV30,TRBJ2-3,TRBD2,CAWSPAVSGGLRNTQYF,TGTGCCTGGAGTCCAGCGGTTAGCGGGGGGTTAAGGAATACGCAGTATTTT
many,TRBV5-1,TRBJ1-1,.,CASSLWAASTEAFF,TGCGCCAGCAGCTTATGGGCAGCCAGCACTGAAGCTTTCTTT
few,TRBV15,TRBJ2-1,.,CATSSSRNEQFF,TGTGCCACCAGCAGCTCGCGCAATGAGCAGTTCTTC